The text below deals with one T cell receptor (beta chain). V dropped 1 base and J dropped 2 bases, with 10 bases sitting between them. The CDR3 spans 15 residues. Germline loops: CDR1 SGHKS, CDR2 YYEKEE (reference sequence). The data were obtained in a study of blood T cell repertoires in COVID-19. Using immunoSEQ multiplex PCR, the repertoire was profiled, and TCRdb retains in-frame clones only, with some absent. The data contain 20,000 or so clones, roughly 89% of them singletons. The sequenced sample consisted of peripheral blood. This TCR came from a human donor in a cohort sampled during active COVID-19. V usage is TRBV5-5 and J usage is TRBJ1-5, with D maybe TRBD1 (6 bases). CDR3 DNA: TGTGCCAGCAGCTTGCTCAGGGGCGGCAATCAGCCCCAGCATTTT. It translates to CASSLLRGGNQPQHF.